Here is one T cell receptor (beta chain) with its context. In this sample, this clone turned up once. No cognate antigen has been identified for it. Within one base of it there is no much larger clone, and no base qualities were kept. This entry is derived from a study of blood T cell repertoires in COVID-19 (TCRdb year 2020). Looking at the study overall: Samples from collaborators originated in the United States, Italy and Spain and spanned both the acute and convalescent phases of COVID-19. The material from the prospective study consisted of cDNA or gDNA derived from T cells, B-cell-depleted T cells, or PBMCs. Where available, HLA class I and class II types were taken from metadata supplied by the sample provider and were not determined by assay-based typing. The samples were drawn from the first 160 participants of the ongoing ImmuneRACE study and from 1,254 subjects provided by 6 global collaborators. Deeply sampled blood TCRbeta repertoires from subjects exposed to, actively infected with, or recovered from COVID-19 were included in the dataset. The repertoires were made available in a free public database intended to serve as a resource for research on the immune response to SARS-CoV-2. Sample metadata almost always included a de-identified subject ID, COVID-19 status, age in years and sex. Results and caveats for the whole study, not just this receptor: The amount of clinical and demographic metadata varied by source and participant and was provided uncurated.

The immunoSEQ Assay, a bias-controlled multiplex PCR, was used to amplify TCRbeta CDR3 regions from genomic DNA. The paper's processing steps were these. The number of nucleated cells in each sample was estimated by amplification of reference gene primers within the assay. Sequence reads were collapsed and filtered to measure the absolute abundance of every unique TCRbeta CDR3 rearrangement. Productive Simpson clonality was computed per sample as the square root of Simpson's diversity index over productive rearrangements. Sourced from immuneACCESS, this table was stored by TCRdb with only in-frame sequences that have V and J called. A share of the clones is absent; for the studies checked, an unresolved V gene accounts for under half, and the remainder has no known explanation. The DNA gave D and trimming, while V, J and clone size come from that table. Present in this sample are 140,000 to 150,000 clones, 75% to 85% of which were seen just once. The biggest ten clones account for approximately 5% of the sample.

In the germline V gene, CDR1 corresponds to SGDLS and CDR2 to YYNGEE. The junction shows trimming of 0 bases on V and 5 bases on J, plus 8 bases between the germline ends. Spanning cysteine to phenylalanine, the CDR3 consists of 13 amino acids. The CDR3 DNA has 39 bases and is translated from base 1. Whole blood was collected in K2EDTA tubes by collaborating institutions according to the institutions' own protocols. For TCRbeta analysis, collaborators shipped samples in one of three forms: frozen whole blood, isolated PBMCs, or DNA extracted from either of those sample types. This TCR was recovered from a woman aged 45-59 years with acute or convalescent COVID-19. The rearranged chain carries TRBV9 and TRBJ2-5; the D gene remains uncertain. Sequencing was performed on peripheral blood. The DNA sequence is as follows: TGTGCCAGCAGCGTAGCTGAGTGGGAGACCCAGTACTTC. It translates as CASSVAEWETQYF.